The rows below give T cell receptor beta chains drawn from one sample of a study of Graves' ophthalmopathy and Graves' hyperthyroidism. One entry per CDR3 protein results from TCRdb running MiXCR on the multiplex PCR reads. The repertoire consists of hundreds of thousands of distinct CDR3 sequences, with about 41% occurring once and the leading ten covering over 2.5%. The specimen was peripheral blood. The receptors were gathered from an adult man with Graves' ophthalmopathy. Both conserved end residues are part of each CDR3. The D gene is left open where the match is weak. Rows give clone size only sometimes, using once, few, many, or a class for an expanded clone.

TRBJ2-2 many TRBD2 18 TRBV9 CASSAGLAGLVDTGELFF TGTGCCAGCAGCGCGGGACTAGCGGGATTGGTGGATACCGGGGAGCTGTTTTTT
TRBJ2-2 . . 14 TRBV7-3 CASSPARTAGELFF TGTGCCAGCAGCCCGGCTCGGACGGCCGGGGAGCTGTTTTTT
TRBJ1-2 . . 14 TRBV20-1 CSARDGGMGYGYTF TGCAGTGCTAGAGATGGAGGTATGGGGTATGGCTACACCTTC
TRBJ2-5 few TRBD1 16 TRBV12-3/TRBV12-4 CASSFMGTGDQETQYF TGTGCCAGCAGTTTTATGGGGACAGGGGACCAAGAGACCCAGTACTTC
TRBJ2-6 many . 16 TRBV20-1 CSARVGGSSGANVLTF TGCAGTGCTAGAGTAGGGGGTAGCTCTGGGGCCAACGTCCTGACTTTC
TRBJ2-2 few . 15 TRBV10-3 CASRSGQGATGELFF TGTGCCAGCCGTTCAGGGCAGGGAGCCACCGGGGAGCTGTTTTTT
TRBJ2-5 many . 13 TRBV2 CASRGNQDGTQYF TGTGCCAGCAGGGGGAACCAAGACGGGACCCAGTACTTC
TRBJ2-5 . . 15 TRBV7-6 CASSVEDNRGETQYF TGTGCCAGCAGCGTTGAAGATAATCGGGGAGAGACCCAGTACTTC
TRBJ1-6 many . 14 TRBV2 CASSDRGQNSPLHF TGTGCCAGCAGTGACAGGGGCCAGAATTCACCCCTCCACTTT
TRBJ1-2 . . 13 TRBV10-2 CASSWGPTDGYTF TGTGCCAGCAGTTGGGGACCGACCGATGGCTACACCTTC
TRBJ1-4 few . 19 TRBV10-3 CAISETLPGEVGANEKLFF TGTGCCATCAGTGAGACCCTCCCGGGGGAGGTAGGAGCTAATGAAAAACTGTTTTTT
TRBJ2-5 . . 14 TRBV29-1 CSVDPSLDRGTQYF TGCAGCGTTGACCCTAGCTTAGATCGCGGGACCCAGTACTTC
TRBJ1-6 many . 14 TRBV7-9 CASSLPGPNSPLHF TGTGCCAGCAGCTTACCCGGCCCAAATTCACCCCTCCACTTT
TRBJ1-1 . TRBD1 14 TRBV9 CASSVYRGNTEAFF TGTGCCAGCAGCGTATACAGGGGGAACACTGAAGCTTTCTTT
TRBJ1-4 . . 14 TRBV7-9 CASSLGGRDEKLFF TGTGCCAGCAGCTTAGGGGGGAGGGATGAAAAACTGTTTTTT
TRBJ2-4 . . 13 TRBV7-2 CASSLAGRDIQYF TGTGCCAGCAGCTTAGCAGGGAGAGACATTCAGTACTTC
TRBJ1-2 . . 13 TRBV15 CATSRVAGEDYTF TGTGCCACCAGCAGAGTAGCGGGTGAGGACTACACCTTC
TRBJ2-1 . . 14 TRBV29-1 CSVGFGPSYNEQFF TGCAGCGTTGGATTCGGGCCCTCCTACAATGAGCAGTTCTTC
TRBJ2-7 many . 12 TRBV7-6 CASSLPSHEQYF TGTGCCAGCAGCTTACCGTCGCACGAGCAGTACTTC
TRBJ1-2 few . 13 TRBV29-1 CSVELFGPDGNTF .
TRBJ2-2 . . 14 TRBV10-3 CASGIAVNTGELFF TGTGCCAGCGGAATCGCGGTAAACACCGGGGAGCTGTTTTTT
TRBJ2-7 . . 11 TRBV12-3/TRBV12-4 CASSEVDEQYF TGTGCCAGCAGTGAAGTGGACGAGCAGTACTTC
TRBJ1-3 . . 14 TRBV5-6 CASSLVGDGNTIYF TGTGCCAGCAGCTTGGTGGGGGATGGAAACACCATATATTTT
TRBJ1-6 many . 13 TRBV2 CASSSSGNSPLHF TGTGCCAGCAGTTCCTCGGGGAATTCACCCCTCCACTTT
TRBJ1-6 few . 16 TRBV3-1 CASSLNVGNPGSPLHF TGTGCCAGCAGCCTTAATGTCGGGAACCCAGGATCACCCCTCCACTTT